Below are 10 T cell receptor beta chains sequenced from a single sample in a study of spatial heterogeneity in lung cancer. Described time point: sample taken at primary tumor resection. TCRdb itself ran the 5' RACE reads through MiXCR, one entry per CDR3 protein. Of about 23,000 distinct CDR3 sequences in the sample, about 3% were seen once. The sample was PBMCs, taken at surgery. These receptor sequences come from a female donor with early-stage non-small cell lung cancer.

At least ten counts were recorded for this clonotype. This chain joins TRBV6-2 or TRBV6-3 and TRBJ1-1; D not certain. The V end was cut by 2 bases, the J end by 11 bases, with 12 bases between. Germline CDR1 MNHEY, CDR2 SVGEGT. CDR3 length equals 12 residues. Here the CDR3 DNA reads TGTGCCAGCAGTTACAGACTCCGCGGGGCTTTCTTT. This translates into CASSYRLRGAFF.

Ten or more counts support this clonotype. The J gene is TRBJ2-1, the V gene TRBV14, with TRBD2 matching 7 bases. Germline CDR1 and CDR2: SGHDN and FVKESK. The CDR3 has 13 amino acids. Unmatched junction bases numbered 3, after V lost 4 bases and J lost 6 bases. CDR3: CASSRGRINEQFF. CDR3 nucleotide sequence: TGTGCCAGCAGCCGCGGGAGAATCAATGAGCAGTTCTTC. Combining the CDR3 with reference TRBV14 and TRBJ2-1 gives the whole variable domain EAGVTQFPSHSVIEKGQTVTLRCDPISGHDNLYWYRRVMGKEIKFLLHFVKESKQDESGMPNNRFLAERTGGTYSTLKVQPAELEDSGVYFCASSRGRINEQFFGPGTRLTVL.

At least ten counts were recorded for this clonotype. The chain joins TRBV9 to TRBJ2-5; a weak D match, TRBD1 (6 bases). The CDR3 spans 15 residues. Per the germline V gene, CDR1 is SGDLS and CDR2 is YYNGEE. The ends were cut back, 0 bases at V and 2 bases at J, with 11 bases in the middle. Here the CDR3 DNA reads TGTGCCAGCAGCGTAGAGGGACACCGTCAAGAGACCCAGTACTTC. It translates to CASSVEGHRQETQYF.

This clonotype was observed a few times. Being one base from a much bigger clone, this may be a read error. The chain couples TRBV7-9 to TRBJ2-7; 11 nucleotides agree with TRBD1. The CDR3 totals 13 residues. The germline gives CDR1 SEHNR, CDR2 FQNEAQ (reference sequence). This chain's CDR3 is CVSTGQGAPEQYF. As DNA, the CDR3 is TGTGTCAGCACCGGACAGGGGGCACCCGAGCAGTACTTC.

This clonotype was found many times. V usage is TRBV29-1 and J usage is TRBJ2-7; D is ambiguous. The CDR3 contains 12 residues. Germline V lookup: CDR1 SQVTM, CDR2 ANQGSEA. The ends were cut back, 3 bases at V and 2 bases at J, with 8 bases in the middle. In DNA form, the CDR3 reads TGCAGCGTTGACGACGGGCCCTACGAGCAGTACTTC. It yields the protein CSVDDGPYEQYF.

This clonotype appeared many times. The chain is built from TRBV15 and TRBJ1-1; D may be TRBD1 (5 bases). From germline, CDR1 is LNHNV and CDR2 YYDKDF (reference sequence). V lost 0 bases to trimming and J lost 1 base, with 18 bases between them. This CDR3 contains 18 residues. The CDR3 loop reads CATSRDGLDGGQNTEAFF. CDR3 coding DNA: TGTGCCACCAGCAGAGATGGCCTCGACGGGGGTCAGAACACTGAAGCTTTCTTT.

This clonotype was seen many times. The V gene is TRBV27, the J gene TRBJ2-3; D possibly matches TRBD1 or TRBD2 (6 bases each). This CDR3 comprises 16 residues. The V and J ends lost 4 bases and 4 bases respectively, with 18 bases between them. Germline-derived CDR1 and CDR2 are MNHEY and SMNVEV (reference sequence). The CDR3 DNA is TGTGCCAGCAGTTGGGCTCGGGGGCTTCACGCAGATACGCAGTATTTT. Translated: CASSWARGLHADTQYF.

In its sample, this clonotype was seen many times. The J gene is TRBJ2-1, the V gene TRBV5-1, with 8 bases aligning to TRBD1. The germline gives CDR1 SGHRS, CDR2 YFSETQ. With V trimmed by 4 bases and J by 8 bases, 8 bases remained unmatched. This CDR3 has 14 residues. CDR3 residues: CASSDRTGRYEQFF. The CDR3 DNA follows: TGCGCCAGCAGCGACCGGACAGGGCGCTATGAGCAGTTCTTC.

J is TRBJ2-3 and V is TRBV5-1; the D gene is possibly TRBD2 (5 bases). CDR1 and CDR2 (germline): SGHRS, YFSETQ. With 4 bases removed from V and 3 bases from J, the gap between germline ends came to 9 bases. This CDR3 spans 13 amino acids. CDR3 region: CASSGRRTDTQYF. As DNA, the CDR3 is TGCGCCAGCAGCGGCAGGAGGACAGATACGCAGTATTTT. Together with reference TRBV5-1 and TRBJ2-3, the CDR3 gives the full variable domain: KAGVTQTPRYLIKTRGQQVTLSCSPISGHRSVSWYQQTPGQGLQFLFEYFSETQRNKGNFPGRFSGRQFSNSRSEMNVSTLELGDSALYLCASSGRRTDTQYFGPGTRLTVL.

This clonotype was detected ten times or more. The CDR3 is CASSQGKWGEDYGYTF. CDR3 nucleotide sequence: TGCGCCAGCAGCCAAGGGAAGTGGGGAGAAGACTATGGCTACACCTTC. The chain links TRBV4-1 to TRBJ1-2, with D unresolved. The CDR3 has 16 amino acids. V lost 1 base, J lost 3 bases, and 15 bases lay in between. Looked up from germline, CDR1 is MGHRA and CDR2 is YSYEKL.